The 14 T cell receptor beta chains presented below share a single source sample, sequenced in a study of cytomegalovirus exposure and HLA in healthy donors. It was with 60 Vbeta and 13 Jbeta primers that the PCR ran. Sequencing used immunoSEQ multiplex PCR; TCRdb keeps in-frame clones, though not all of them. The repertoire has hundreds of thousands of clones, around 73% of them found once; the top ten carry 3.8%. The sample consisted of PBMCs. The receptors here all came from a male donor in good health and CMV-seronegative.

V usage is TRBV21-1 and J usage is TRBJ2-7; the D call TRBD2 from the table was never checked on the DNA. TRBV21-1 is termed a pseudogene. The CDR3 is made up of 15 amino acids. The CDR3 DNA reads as TGTGCCAGCAGCCCCCAGTTTATAGGGGCGGGGGAGCAGTACTTC. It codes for CASSPQFIGAGEQYF.

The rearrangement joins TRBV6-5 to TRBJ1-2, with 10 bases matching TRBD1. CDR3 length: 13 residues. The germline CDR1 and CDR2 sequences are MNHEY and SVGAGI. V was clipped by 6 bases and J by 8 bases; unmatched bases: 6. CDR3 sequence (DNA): TGTGCCAGCAGGCGGGACAGGGGAGGGGGCTACACCTTC. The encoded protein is CASRRDRGGGYTF.

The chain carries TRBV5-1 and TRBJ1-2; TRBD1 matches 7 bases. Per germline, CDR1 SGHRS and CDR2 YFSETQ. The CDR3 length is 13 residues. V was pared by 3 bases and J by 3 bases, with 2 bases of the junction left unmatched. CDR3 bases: TGCGCCAGCAGCTCCACAGGGGACTATGGCTACACCTTC. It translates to CASSSTGDYGYTF. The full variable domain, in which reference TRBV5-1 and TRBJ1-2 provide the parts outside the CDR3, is KAGVTQTPRYLIKTRGQQVTLSCSPISGHRSVSWYQQTPGQGLQFLFEYFSETQRNKGNFPGRFSGRQFSNSRSEMNVSTLELGDSALYLCASSSTGDYGYTFGSGTRLTVV.

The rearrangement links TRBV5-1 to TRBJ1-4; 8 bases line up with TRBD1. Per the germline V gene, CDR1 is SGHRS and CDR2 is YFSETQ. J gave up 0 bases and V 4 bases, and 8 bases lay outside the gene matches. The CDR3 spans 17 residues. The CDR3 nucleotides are TGCGCCAGCAGCCAAACGGGACAGGTCGCAACTAATGAAAAACTGTTTTTT. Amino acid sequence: CASSQTGQVATNEKLFF.

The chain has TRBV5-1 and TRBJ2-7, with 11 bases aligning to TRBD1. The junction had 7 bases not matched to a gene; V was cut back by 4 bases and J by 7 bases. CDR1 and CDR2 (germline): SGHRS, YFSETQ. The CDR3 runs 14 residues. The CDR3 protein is CASSRGQGASEQYF. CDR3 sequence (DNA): TGCGCCAGCAGCAGAGGACAGGGGGCGAGTGAGCAGTACTTC. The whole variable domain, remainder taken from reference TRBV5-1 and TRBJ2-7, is KAGVTQTPRYLIKTRGQQVTLSCSPISGHRSVSWYQQTPGQGLQFLFEYFSETQRNKGNFPGRFSGRQFSNSRSEMNVSTLELGDSALYLCASSRGQGASEQYFGPGTRLTVT.

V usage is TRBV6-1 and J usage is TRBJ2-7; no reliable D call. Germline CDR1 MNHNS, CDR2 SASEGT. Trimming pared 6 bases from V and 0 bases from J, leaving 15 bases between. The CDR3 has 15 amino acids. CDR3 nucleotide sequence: TGTGCCAGCAGCCCCGTGACACGACACTCCTACGAGCAGTACTTC. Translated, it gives CASSPVTRHSYEQYF.

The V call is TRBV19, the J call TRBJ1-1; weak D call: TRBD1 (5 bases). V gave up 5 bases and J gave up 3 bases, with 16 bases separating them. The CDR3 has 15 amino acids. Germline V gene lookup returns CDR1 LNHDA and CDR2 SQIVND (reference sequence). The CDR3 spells CASSRYEGADTEAFF. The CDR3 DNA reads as TGTGCCAGTAGTCGATACGAAGGGGCGGACACTGAAGCTTTCTTT.

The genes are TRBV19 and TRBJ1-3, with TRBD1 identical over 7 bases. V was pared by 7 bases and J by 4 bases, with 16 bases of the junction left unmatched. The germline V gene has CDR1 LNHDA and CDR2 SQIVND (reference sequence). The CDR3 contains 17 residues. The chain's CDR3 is CASTGTVLFPGGNTIYF. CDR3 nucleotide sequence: TGTGCCAGTACCGGGACAGTACTCTTTCCTGGAGGAAACACCATATATTTT.

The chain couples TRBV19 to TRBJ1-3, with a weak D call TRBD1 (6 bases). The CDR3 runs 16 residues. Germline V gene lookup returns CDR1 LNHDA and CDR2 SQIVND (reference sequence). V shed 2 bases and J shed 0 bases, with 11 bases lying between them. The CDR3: CASSISGRGSGNTIYF. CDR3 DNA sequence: TGTGCCAGTAGTATATCGGGCAGGGGCTCTGGAAACACCATATATTTT.

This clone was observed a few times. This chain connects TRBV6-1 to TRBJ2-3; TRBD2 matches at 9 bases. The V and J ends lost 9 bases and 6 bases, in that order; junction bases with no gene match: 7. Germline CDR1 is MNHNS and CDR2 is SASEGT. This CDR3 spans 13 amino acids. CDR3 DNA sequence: TGTGCCAGTCGGACTAGCGCTTGGGATACGCAGTATTTT. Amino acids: CASRTSAWDTQYF.

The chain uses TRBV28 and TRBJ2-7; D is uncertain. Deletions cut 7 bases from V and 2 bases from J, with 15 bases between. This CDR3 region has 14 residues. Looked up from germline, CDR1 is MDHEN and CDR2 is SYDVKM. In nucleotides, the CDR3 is TGTGCCAGCACTGCCGGCCGGAGAACCTACGAGCAGTACTTC. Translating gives CASTAGRRTYEQYF. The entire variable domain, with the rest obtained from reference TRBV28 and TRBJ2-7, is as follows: DVKVTQSSRYLVKRTGEKVFLECVQDMDHENMFWYRQDPGLGLRLIYFSYDVKMKEKGDIPEGYSVSREKKERFSLILESASTNQTSMYLCASTAGRRTYEQYFGPGTRLTVT.

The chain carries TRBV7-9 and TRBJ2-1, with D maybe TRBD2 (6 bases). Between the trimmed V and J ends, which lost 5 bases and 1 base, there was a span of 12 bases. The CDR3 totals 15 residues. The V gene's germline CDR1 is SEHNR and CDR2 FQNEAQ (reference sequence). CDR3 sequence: CASSLVGGSYNEQFF. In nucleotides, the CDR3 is TGTGCCAGCAGCCTGGTAGGAGGGTCCTACAATGAGCAGTTCTTC.

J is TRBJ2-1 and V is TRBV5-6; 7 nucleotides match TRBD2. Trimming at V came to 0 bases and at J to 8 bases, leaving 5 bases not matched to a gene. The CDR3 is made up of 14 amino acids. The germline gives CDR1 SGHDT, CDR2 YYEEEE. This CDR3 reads CASSLAAGRDEQFF. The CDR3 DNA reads TGTGCCAGCAGCTTGGCCGCGGGGAGGGATGAGCAGTTCTTC.

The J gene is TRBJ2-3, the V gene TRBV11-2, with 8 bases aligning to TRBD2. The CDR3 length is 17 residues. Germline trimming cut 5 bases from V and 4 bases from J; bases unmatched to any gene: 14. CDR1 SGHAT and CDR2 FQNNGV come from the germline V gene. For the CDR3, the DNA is TGTGCCAGCAGCCAGGGATCCCGGGAGGGTCCAGCAGATACGCAGTATTTT. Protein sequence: CASSQGSREGPADTQYF.